One sample yielded the 7 T cell receptor beta chains listed below, sequenced in a study of T cell changes during pregnancy in multiple sclerosis. TCRdb keeps only in-frame clones here, not all; method: immunoSEQ multiplex PCR. This table has roughly 110,000 clones, around 90% appearing once. The sequencing used peripheral blood, collected after pregnancy. These receptors were obtained from a female donor with multiple sclerosis, enrolled in a pregnancy study.

The chain recombines TRBV30 with TRBJ1-2; perhaps TRBD1 as D (6 bases). V lost 0 bases to trimming and J lost 5 bases, with 16 bases between them. CDR1 is GTSNPN, CDR2 SVGIG, per germline (reference sequence). This CDR3 comprises 15 residues. The CDR3 is CAWSVQGRGVYGYTF. The CDR3 DNA reads TGTGCCTGGAGTGTACAGGGCAGGGGCGTGTATGGCTACACCTTC.

V is TRBV2 and J is TRBJ1-1, with 8 bases identical to TRBD1. CDR1 and CDR2 (germline): SNHLY, FYNNEI. The CDR3 covers 15 residues. V shed 5 bases and J 5 bases; nucleotides not matched to a gene: 10. The CDR3 DNA is TGTGCCAGCAGTTACAGGGGGGTTCATAGTACTGAAGCTTTCTTT. This gives the protein CASSYRGVHSTEAFF.

This clone occurred once. V gene TRBV5-1 combines with J gene TRBJ2-5; a possible D gene is TRBD1 (5 bases). Germline values: CDR1 SGHRS, CDR2 YFSETQ. V was cut by 3 bases and J by 2 bases, with 17 bases left in between. The CDR3 has 16 amino acids. CDR3 DNA: TGCGCCAGCAGCTGGGGTCCTCCAGACAGACAAGAGACCCAGTACTTC. Translation gives CASSWGPPDRQETQYF.

The chain combines TRBV18 with TRBJ2-5; D is unclear. With 3 bases removed from V and 4 bases from J, the gap between germline ends came to 12 bases. This CDR3 has 14 residues. The germline gives CDR1 KGHSH, CDR2 LQKENI. CDR3 region: CASSPYPASETQYF. CDR3 in DNA: TGTGCCAGCTCACCCTACCCCGCTTCAGAGACCCAGTACTTC.

The chain couples TRBV7-9 to TRBJ2-2; D is possibly TRBD1 (6 bases). The germline CDR1 and CDR2 sequences are SEHNR and FQNEAQ (reference sequence). V lost 2 bases to trimming and J lost 7 bases, with 20 bases between them. The CDR3 extends over 17 amino acids. The CDR3 region has the DNA TGTGCCAGCAGCTTACCCAAAGGGGTAGACAGGATCGGGGAGCTGTTTTTT. Translated, it gives CASSLPKGVDRIGELFF.

V gene TRBV7-9 combines with J gene TRBJ2-2, with D possibly TRBD1 on 5 matching bases. Germline CDR1 reads SEHNR; CDR2 reads FQNEAQ (reference sequence). This CDR3 has 15 residues. V shed 2 bases and J shed 1 base, with 8 bases lying between them. CDR3 residues: CASSLPQGNTGELFF. CDR3 DNA: TGTGCCAGCAGCTTACCTCAGGGGAACACCGGGGAGCTGTTTTTT.

In this sample, this clone turned up once. The chain links TRBV5-1 to TRBJ2-6; no definite D call. CDR1 is SGHRS, CDR2 YFSETQ, per germline. The germline V and J ends were trimmed by 0 bases and 4 bases, with 11 bases remaining between them. This CDR3 is built from 16 residues. The CDR3 reads CASSLDFSSGANVLTF. CDR3 nucleotide sequence: TGCGCCAGCAGCTTGGATTTCAGTTCAGGGGCCAACGTCCTGACTTTC.